This T cell receptor (beta chain) was recorded in a study of T cells after yellow fever vaccination. V trimming: 4 bases; J trimming: 1 base; junction bases outside the gene matches: 3. CDR3 length equals 14 residues. CDR1 is MGHDK, CDR2 SYGVNS, per germline. TCRdb re-analysed the 5' RACE reads in MiXCR, keeping a single row per CDR3 protein. The sample includes a few hundred thousand distinct CDR3 sequences, over 4% seen only once; the top ten take around 23%. This chain connects TRBV25-1 to TRBJ1-1; 7 positions agree with TRBD1. The sample here was PBMCs, taken 5 days after the yellow fever booster vaccination. The sequence was obtained from a man younger than 35 who received the YFV17D yellow fever vaccine. DNA of the CDR3: TGTGCCAGCAGTGGAGACAGGGCGAACACTGAAGCTTTCTTT. As protein: CASSGDRANTEAFF.